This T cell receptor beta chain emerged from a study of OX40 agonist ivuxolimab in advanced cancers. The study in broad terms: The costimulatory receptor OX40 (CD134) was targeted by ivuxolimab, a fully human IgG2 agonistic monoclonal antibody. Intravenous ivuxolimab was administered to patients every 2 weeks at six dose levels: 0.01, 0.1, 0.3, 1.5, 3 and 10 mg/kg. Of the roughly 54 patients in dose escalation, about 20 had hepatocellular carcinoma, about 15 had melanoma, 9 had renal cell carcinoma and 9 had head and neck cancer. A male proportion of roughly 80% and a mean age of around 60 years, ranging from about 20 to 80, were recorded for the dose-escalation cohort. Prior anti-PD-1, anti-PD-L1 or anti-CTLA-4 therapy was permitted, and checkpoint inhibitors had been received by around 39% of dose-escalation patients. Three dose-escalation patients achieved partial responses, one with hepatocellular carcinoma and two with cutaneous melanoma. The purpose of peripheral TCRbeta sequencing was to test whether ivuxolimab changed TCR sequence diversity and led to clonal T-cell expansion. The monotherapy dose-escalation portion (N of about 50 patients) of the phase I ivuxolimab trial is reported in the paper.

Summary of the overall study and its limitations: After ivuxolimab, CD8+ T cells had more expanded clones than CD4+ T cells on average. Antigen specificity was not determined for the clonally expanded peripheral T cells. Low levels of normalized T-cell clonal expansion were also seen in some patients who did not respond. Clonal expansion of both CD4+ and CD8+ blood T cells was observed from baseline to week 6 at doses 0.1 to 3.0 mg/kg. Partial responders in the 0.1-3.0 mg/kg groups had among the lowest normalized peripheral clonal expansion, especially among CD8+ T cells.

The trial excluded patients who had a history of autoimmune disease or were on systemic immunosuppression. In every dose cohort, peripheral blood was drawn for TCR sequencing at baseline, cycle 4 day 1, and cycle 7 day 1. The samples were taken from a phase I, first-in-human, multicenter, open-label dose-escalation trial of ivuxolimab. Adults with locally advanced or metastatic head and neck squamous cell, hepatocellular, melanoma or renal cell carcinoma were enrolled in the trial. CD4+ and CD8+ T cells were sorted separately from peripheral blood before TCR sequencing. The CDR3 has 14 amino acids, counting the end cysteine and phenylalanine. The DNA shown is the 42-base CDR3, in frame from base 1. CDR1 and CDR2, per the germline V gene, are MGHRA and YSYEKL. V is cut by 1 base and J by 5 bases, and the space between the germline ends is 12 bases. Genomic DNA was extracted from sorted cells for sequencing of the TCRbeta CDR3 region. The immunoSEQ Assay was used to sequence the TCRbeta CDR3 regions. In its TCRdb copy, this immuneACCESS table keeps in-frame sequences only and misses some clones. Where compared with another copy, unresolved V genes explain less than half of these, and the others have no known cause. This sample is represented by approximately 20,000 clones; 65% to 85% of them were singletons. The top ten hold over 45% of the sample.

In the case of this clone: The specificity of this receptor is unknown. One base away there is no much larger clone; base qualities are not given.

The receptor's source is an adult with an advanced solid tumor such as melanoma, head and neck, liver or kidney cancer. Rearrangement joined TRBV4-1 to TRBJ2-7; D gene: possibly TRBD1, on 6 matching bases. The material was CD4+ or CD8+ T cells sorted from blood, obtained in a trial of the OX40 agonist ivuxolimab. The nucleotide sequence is TGCGCCAGCAGCCAAGGGTTCAGGGGTGACGAGCAGTACTTC. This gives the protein CASSQGFRGDEQYF.